The 2 T cell receptor beta chains presented below share a single source sample, sequenced in a study of PD-L1 blockade in urothelial cancer (dated 2017 in TCRdb). Library preparation employed the immunoSEQ multiplex PCR assay. As stored in TCRdb, this immuneACCESS dataset retains in-frame rearrangements with V and J assigned. A fraction of the clones does not appear; measured against another copy, unresolved V genes explain less than half of the discrepancy, and the remainder lacks a known reason. Here the sample has some 40,000 clones; roughly 90% occur a single time. The biggest ten clones account for roughly 7.6% of the sample. Material: PBMCs, obtained around atezolizumab (anti-PD-L1) treatment. The receptors here all came from a man in his 70s with urothelial cancer.

This clone has a single count. The chain joins TRBV27 to TRBJ1-2; 8 bases match TRBD1. Germline V gene data show CDR1 as MNHEY and CDR2 as SMNVEV (reference sequence). V shed 4 bases, J shed 4 bases, and the junction held 8 bases outside the gene matches. This CDR3 has 15 residues. The CDR3 region has the DNA TGTGCCAGCAGTTCCTCAGGGGGCTATGGCTATGGCTACACCTTC. Its protein product is CASSSSGGYGYGYTF.

The V call is TRBV5-1, the J call TRBJ2-1; 9 bases are a match to TRBD2. Germline V lookup: CDR1 SGHRS, CDR2 YFSETQ. Unmatched junction bases numbered 10, after V lost 2 bases and J lost 7 bases. This CDR3 contains 16 residues. The CDR3, as DNA: TGCGCCAGCAGCTTAGACGGCGGGAGGGTTGTTAATGAGCAGTTCTTC. Its protein is CASSLDGGRVVNEQFF.